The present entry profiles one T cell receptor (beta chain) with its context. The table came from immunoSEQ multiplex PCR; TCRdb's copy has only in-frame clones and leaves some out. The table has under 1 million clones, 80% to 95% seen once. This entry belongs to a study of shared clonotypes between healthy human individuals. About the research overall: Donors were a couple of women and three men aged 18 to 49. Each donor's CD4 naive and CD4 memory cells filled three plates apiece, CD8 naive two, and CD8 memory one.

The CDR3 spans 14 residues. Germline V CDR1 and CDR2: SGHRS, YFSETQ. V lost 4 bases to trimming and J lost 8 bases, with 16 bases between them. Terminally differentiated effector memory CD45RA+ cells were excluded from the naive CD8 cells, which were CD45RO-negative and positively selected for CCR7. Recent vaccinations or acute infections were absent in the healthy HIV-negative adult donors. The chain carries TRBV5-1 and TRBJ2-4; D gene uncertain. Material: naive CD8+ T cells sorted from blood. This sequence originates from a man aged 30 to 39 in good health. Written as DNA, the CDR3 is TGCGCCAGCAGCGCATACCAAGACGTCGACATTCAGTACTTC. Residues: CASSAYQDVDIQYF.